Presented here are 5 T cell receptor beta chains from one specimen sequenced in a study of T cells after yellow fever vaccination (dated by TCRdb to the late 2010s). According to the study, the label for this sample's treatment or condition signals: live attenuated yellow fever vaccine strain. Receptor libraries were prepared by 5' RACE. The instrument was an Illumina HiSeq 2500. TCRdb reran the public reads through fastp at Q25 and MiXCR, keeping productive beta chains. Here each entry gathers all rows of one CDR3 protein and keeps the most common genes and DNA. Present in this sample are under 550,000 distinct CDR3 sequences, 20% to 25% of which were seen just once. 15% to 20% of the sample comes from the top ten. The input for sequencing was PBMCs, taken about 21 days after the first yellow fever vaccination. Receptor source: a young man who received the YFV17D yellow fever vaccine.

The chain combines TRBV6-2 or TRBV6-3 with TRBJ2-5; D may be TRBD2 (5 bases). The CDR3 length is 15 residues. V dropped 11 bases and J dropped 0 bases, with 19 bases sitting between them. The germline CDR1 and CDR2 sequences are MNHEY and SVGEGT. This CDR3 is CASIGVAPYQETQYF. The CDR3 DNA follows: TGTGCCTCAATCGGAGTAGCGCCCTACCAAGAGACCCAGTACTTC.

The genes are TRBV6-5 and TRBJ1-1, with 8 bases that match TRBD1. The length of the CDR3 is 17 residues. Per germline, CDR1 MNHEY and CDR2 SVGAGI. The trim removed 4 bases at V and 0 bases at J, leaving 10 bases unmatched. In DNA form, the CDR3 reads TGTGCCAGCAGTTTAAACAGGGGGGCCATGATGAACACTGAAGCTTTCTTT. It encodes CASSLNRGAMMNTEAFF.

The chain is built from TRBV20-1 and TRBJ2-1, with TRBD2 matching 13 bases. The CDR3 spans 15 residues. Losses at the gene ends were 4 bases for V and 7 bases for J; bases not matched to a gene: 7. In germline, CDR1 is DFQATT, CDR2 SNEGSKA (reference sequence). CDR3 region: CSAIRGLAGQNEQFF. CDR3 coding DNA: TGCAGTGCTATTAGGGGACTAGCGGGGCAAAATGAGCAGTTCTTC.

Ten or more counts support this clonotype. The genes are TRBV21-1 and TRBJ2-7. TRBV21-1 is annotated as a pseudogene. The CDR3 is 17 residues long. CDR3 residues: CASSKEQSGQDPYEQYV. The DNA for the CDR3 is TGTGCCAGCAGCAAAGAACAGTCAGGACAGGATCCCTACGAGCAGTACGTC.

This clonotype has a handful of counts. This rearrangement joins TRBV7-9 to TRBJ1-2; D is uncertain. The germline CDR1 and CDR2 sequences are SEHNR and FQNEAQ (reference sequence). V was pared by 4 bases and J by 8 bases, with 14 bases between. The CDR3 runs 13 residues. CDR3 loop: CASSSSRAKGYTF. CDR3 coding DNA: TGTGCCAGCAGCTCCTCTAGGGCTAAGGGCTACACCTTC.